These 3 T cell receptor beta chains originate from one sample sequenced in a study of blood T cells in healthy people across ages. Then a second PCR, running roughly 7 to 11 cycles, was carried out with a sample-barcoded 5' primer and a J-beta primer mix. TCRdb re-called the 5' RACE reads with MiXCR, one entry per CDR3 protein. The sample has about 830,000 distinct CDR3 sequences, approximately 59% seen once. Sequenced input: blood. These TCRs come from a young man in good health.

V is TRBV5-5 and J is TRBJ2-5, with 8 bases aligning to TRBD1. Trimming at V came to 3 bases and at J to 3 bases, leaving 13 bases not matched to a gene. This CDR3 contains 17 residues. Germline V gene sequence: CDR1 SGHKS, CDR2 YYEKEE (reference sequence). CDR3 in amino acids: CASSYDNNRGVKETQYF. CDR3 nucleotides: TGTGCCAGCAGCTACGACAATAACAGGGGGGTGAAAGAGACCCAGTACTTC.

As for this clonotype: One end of the junction does not line up with germline, which may come from a read error. The CDR3 is CASTYRGLAEFTDTQYF. The CDR3 nucleotides are TGTGCCAGCACTTACAGGGGACTAGCGGAGTTCACAGATACGCAGTATTTT. The chain links TRBV6-2 or TRBV6-3 to TRBJ2-3; 11 bases line up with TRBD2. In germline, CDR1 is MNHEY, CDR2 SVGEGT. CDR3 length: 17 amino acids.

The chain uses TRBV29-1 and TRBJ2-4; TRBD2 matches at 7 bases. The DNA end is a closer match to TRBJ2-7, so the J assignment may be wrong. This CDR3 contains 14 residues. Per the germline V gene, CDR1 is SQVTM and CDR2 is ANQGSEA. In DNA form, the CDR3 reads TGCAGCGTTCTCCGGCCTAGCGGTACCTACGAGCAGTACTTC. It yields the protein CSVLRPSGTYEQYF.